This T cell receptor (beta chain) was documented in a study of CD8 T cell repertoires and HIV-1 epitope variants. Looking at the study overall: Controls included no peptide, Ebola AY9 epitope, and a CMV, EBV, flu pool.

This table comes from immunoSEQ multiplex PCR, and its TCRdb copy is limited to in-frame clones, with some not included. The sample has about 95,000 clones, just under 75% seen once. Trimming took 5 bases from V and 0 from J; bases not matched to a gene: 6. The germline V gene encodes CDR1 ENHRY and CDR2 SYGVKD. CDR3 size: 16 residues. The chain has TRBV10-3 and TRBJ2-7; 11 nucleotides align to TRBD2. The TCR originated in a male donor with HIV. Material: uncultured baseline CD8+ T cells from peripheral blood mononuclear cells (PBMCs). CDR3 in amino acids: CAISRPTSGASYEQYF. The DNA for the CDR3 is TGTGCCATCAGTCGGCCGACTAGCGGGGCCTCCTACGAGCAGTACTTC.